The 9 T cell receptor beta chains given below trace back to one sample, sequenced in a study of shared clonotypes between healthy human individuals. TCRdb's table, derived via immunoSEQ multiplex PCR, lists solely in-frame clones and lacks some. The sample has about 2 million clones; 85% to 95% are singletons. Sample: naive CD4+ T cells sorted from blood. The sample's subset: CD45RA+ positively selected. These receptor sequences come from a man aged 18 to 29 in good health.

As to this clone: Other nucleotide sequences in the sample specify the same CDR3. The chain uses TRBV27 and TRBJ1-2; D uncertain. This CDR3 has 13 amino acids. Trimming shortened V by 6 bases and J by 2 bases, and 10 bases separated the two germline ends. CDR1 is MNHEY and CDR2 is SMNVEV in the germline V gene (reference sequence). The CDR3 region is CASSRDGNYGYTF. As DNA, the CDR3 is TGTGCCAGCAGCCGAGACGGGAACTATGGCTACACCTTC.

This clone was detected once. CDR3 sequence: CASSPQKGANTEAFF. DNA of the CDR3: TGTGCCAGCTCACCACAAAAGGGGGCGAACACTGAAGCTTTCTTT. The V and J genes are TRBV18 and TRBJ1-1, with 7 positions matching TRBD1. The CDR3 has 15 residues. The germline gives CDR1 KGHSH, CDR2 LQKENI. The V segment lost 1 base and the J segment 1 base; nucleotides outside the gene matches: 3.

The chain couples TRBV18 to TRBJ2-6; D not resolved. Per the germline V gene, CDR1 is KGHSH and CDR2 is LQKENI. Trimming stripped 6 bases from V and 0 bases from J, with 6 bases between. This CDR3 is built from 14 residues. Here the CDR3 reads CASSLVSGANVLTF. The DNA of the CDR3 is TGTGCCAGCTCCCTTGTCTCTGGGGCCAACGTCCTGACTTTC.

As to this clone: Distinct nucleotide sequences in the sample also encode this CDR3. This chain uses TRBV6-1 with TRBJ2-3; 7 bases are shared with TRBD1. J lost 3 bases, V lost 6 bases, and 3 bases had no gene match. Germline CDR1 is MNHNS and CDR2 is SASEGT. The CDR3 is 13 residues long. CDR3 in amino acids: CASSRQGTDTQYF. CDR3 in DNA: TGTGCCAGCAGCCGACAGGGTACAGATACGCAGTATTTT.

Here the CDR3 reads CASNPGTLSYEQYF. The CDR3 DNA sequence: TGCGCCAGCAATCCCGGGACCTTAAGCTACGAGCAGTACTTC. The chain recombines TRBV10-1 with TRBJ2-7, with D tentatively TRBD1 or TRBD2 (5 bases each). Germline V CDR1 and CDR2: WNHNN, SYGVQD (reference sequence). Trimming shortened V by 7 bases and J by 3 bases, and 16 bases separated the two germline ends. The CDR3 has 14 residues.

In its sample, this clone was seen once. J is TRBJ1-2 and V is TRBV15; the match to TRBD1 covers 7 bases. The CDR3 is 18 residues long. V dropped 1 base and J dropped 5; count of bases not matched to a gene: 16. The germline V gene encodes CDR1 LNHNV and CDR2 YYDKDF (reference sequence). This CDR3 is CATSRVGGGAGGLYGYTF. The CDR3 DNA follows: TGTGCCACCAGCAGAGTAGGGGGCGGCGCTGGCGGGCTTTATGGCTACACCTTC.

This clone was counted once. At one boundary the junction diverges from the germline segment, which might be a read error. The chain employs TRBV19 and TRBJ1-1; 7 bases agree with TRBD1. The CDR3 is 14 residues long. Germline V gene lookup returns CDR1 LNHDA and CDR2 SQIVND (reference sequence). The DNA for the CDR3 is TGTGCCAGTAGTAGTCAGGGACAGAACGCTGAAGCTTTCTTT. It specifies CASSSQGQNAEAFF.

The rearrangement uses TRBV19 and TRBJ1-6; D is ambiguous. The CDR3 sequence is 15 residues long. The germline gives CDR1 LNHDA, CDR2 SQIVND (reference sequence). V lost 1 base and J 7 bases, leaving 11 bases between the germline ends. Here the CDR3 DNA reads TGTGCCAGTAGTATAGTGGGTCAGGTGAATTCACCCCTCCACTTT. This sequence encodes CASSIVGQVNSPLHF.

Notes on this clone: The identical CDR3 is also encoded by other nucleotide sequences in the sample. The chain joins TRBV5-1 to TRBJ1-1; D not certain. The CDR3 sequence is 11 residues long. Trimming stripped 6 bases from V and 2 bases from J, with 5 bases between. The germline V gene encodes CDR1 SGHRS and CDR2 YFSETQ. CDR3 amino acids: CASTSNTEAFF. CDR3 sequence (DNA): TGCGCCAGCACGTCTAACACTGAAGCTTTCTTT.